Below are 30 T cell receptor beta chains sequenced from a single sample in a study of T cells in Graves' hyperthyroidism and ophthalmopathy. Template material for amplifying TCR beta CDR3 regions consisted of RNA transcripts. In the first-round RT-PCR of the TCR CDR3, the HTBI primer set was used. TCRdb called the multiplex PCR reads again in MiXCR, with one record for every CDR3 protein. Found here are roughly 500,000 distinct CDR3 sequences, roughly 22% of them singletons; the top ten hold around 54%. Sequenced material: blood. These TCRs come from a woman in her sixties or seventies with Graves' ophthalmopathy.

The J gene is TRBJ2-3, the V gene TRBV20-1; possibly TRBD2 for D (6 bases). Per germline, CDR1 DFQATT and CDR2 SNEGSKA (reference sequence). The V end was cut by 6 bases, the J end by 4 bases, with 14 bases between. This CDR3 region has 13 residues. The CDR3 here is CSAGRDGADTQYF. In DNA, the CDR3 is TGCAGTGCGGGGCGGGACGGGGCAGATACGCAGTATTTT.

The genes are TRBV7-3 and TRBJ2-2, with TRBD2 as a possible D gene (7 bases). Germline assignment: CDR1 SGHTA and CDR2 FQGTGA. The CDR3 totals 14 residues. Trimming took off 5 bases at V and 4 bases at J, with 11 bases between the two ends. The CDR3 DNA reads as TGTGCCAGCAGCACAGGGAGGGCCACCGGGGAGCTGTTTTTT. As protein: CASSTGRATGELFF.

The rearrangement uses TRBV14 and TRBJ2-7; 9 bases are a match to TRBD1. Germline V gene data show CDR1 as SGHDN and CDR2 as FVKESK. Trimming removed 4 bases from V and 4 bases from J; junction bases left unmatched: 8. The CDR3 length is 15 residues. The CDR3 bases are TGTGCCAGCAGCCTCCTACAGGGGGCTTCATACGAGCAGTACTTC. Its protein product is CASSLLQGASYEQYF.

This clonotype was recorded once. This sequence joins TRBV20-1 and TRBJ1-4; possible D gene TRBD1, 5 bases. The V gene lost 2 bases and the J gene lost 0 bases, with 13 bases spanning the gap. This CDR3 comprises 16 residues. CDR1 is DFQATT and CDR2 is SNEGSKA in the germline V gene (reference sequence). CDR3 sequence: CSARKEGTSTNEKLFF. The CDR3 DNA reads TGCAGTGCTAGAAAGGAGGGGACCTCAACTAATGAAAAACTGTTTTTT.

This clonotype has ten or more counts. The chain employs TRBV24-1 and TRBJ2-1; 9 nucleotides line up with TRBD2. Germline V CDR1 and CDR2: KGHDR, SFDVKD. The CDR3 runs to 17 residues. Losses at the gene ends were 4 bases for V and 4 bases for J; bases not matched to a gene: 10. The CDR3 region has the DNA TGTGCCACCAGTGACCCTACGACTAGCGGAGGGTACAATGAGCAGTTCTTC. It translates to CATSDPTTSGGYNEQFF.

This clonotype was picked up a small number of times. The rearrangement uses TRBV3-1 and TRBJ1-3; D is unclear. This CDR3 region has 14 residues. Germline loops: CDR1 LGHDT, CDR2 YNNKEL (reference sequence). V was shortened by 0 bases and J by 4 bases, with 7 bases between the two germline ends. The CDR3 sequence is CASSQDTWGNTIYF. CDR3 in DNA: TGTGCCAGCAGCCAAGACACTTGGGGAAACACCATATATTTT.

This clonotype was observed a handful of times. The chain combines TRBV20-1 with TRBJ2-7, with D possibly being TRBD2 (5 bases). The CDR3 is made up of 13 amino acids. The V end was cut by 2 bases, the J end by 3 bases, with 11 bases between. CDR1 is DFQATT and CDR2 is SNEGSKA in the germline V gene (reference sequence). CDR3 in DNA: TGCAGTGCTAGAAACCTAGCCAACTACGAGCAGTACTTC. This codes for CSARNLANYEQYF.

This clonotype was seen only a few times. V is TRBV28 and J is TRBJ1-2; TRBD1 is a possible D gene (6 bases). Germline CDR1 is MDHEN and CDR2 is SYDVKM. The germline V and J ends were trimmed by 6 bases and 3 bases, with 14 bases remaining between them. This CDR3 has 14 amino acids. CDR3 bases: TGTGCCAGCAGACCCTCTGGACAGCACTATGGCTACACCTTC. Translated: CASRPSGQHYGYTF.

This clonotype was picked up a small number of times. The V call is TRBV11-2, the J call TRBJ2-5, with D hard to call. Germline V lookup: CDR1 SGHAT, CDR2 FQNNGV. The CDR3 has 15 amino acids. Deletions cut 3 bases from V and 4 bases from J, with 15 bases between. The CDR3 nucleotides are TGTGCCAGCAGCTTTAGCCCAATACCCCTAGAGACCCAGTACTTC. Translating it yields CASSFSPIPLETQYF.

This clonotype was seen at least ten times. J is TRBJ1-1 and V is TRBV30; D remains ambiguous. The germline V and J ends were trimmed by 3 bases and 1 base, with 9 bases remaining between them. The CDR3 spans 13 residues. Germline assignment: CDR1 GTSNPN and CDR2 SVGIG (reference sequence). CDR3 sequence reads: CAWRQNRNTEAFF. The CDR3 DNA reads as TGTGCCTGGAGACAAAACCGGAACACTGAAGCTTTCTTT.

The V call is TRBV7-9, the J call TRBJ1-1, with no clear D. The V gene's germline CDR1 is SEHNR and CDR2 FQNEAQ (reference sequence). The length of the CDR3 is 13 residues. Trimming pared 6 bases from V and 1 base from J, leaving 9 bases between. The DNA for the CDR3 is TGTGCCAGCAGTTGGCAATCGAACACTGAAGCTTTCTTT. Translating gives CASSWQSNTEAFF.

The CDR3 region has the DNA TGTGCCAGCAGCCGAGGGCCCGTAGCGGGAGGAGGAACCGGGGAGCTGTTTTTT. This encodes CASSRGPVAGGGTGELFF. V is TRBV3-1 and J is TRBJ2-2, with 10 bases lining up with TRBD2. The V gene's germline CDR1 is LGHDT and CDR2 YNNKEL (reference sequence). V lost 4 bases and J lost 5; bases outside the gene matches: 13. The CDR3 sequence is 18 residues long. Full variable domain (remainder filled in from reference TRBV3-1 and TRBJ2-2): DTAVSQTPKYLVTQMGNDKSIKCEQNLGHDTMYWYKQDSKKFLKIMFSYNNKELIINETVPNRFSPKSPDKAHLNLHINSLELGDSAVYFCASSRGPVAGGGTGELFFGEGSRLTVL.

The chain combines TRBV18 with TRBJ1-3; TRBD1 might be the D (5 bases). Germline loops: CDR1 KGHSH, CDR2 LQKENI. The V gene lost 0 bases and the J gene lost 10 bases, with 7 bases spanning the gap. The CDR3 length is 12 residues. The DNA for the CDR3 is TGTGCCAGCTCACCACCGGGGGATACCATATATTTT. This encodes CASSPPGDTIYF.

The chain uses TRBV7-8 and TRBJ2-7; possibly TRBD1 or TRBD2 for D (5 bases each). V dropped 8 bases and J dropped 6 bases, with 17 bases sitting between them. Germline loops: CDR1 SGHVS, CDR2 FQNEAQ. This CDR3 has 13 residues. The CDR3, as DNA: TGTGCCAGCGTGGGACCGCTTCTCGTCGAGCAGTACTTC. Translated, it gives CASVGPLLVEQYF.

There are many counts of this clonotype. This rearrangement joins TRBV12-3 or TRBV12-4 to TRBJ2-5; the D is unclear. Trimming removed 4 bases from V and 7 bases from J, with 19 bases in between. This CDR3 contains 15 residues. The CDR3 reads CASSSMGGIAGTQYF. The CDR3 DNA reads TGTGCCAGCAGTTCCATGGGTGGGATCGCTGGGACCCAGTACTTC.

The genes are TRBV5-5 and TRBJ1-1, with 9 bases identical to TRBD1. Trimming at V came to 5 bases and at J to 6 bases, leaving 11 bases not matched to a gene. Germline assignment: CDR1 SGHKS and CDR2 YYEKEE (reference sequence). CDR3 length: 15 amino acids. CDR3 DNA sequence: TGTGCCAGCAGAACAGGACAGGGGACGTCGGCTGAAGCTTTCTTT. Translated, it gives CASRTGQGTSAEAFF.

The table lists this clonotype with many counts. The chain joins TRBV7-2 to TRBJ2-5, with TRBD2 matching 11 bases. Germline V gene lookup returns CDR1 SGHTA and CDR2 FQGNSA. The CDR3 runs 16 residues. Germline trimming cut 3 bases from V and 0 bases from J; bases unmatched to any gene: 3. Here the CDR3 reads CASSLGTSGDQETQYF. CDR3 nucleotide sequence: TGTGCCAGCAGCTTGGGGACTAGCGGAGACCAAGAGACCCAGTACTTC.

At least ten counts were recorded for this clonotype. The chain joins TRBV27 to TRBJ2-1; TRBD2 matches at 10 bases. Losses at the gene ends were 5 bases for V and 9 bases for J; bases not matched to a gene: 7. The CDR3 is made up of 14 amino acids. CDR1 MNHEY and CDR2 SMNVEV come from the germline V gene (reference sequence). The DNA of the CDR3 is TGTGCCAGCAGTAGACCGGGACTAGCGAGTGAGCAGTTCTTC. Translating it yields CASSRPGLASEQFF.

In its sample, this clonotype was seen a few times. This chain connects TRBV6-2 or TRBV6-3 to TRBJ2-1, with 8 bases aligning to TRBD1. The trim removed 7 bases at V and 1 base at J, leaving 6 bases unmatched. CDR3 length equals 15 residues. Per germline, CDR1 MNHEY and CDR2 SVGEGT. The CDR3 DNA reads as TGTGCCAGCAACCTTGACAGGGGTTCCTACAATGAGCAGTTCTTC. Translated: CASNLDRGSYNEQFF.

This clonotype was counted between two and nine times. The chain combines TRBV7-9 with TRBJ2-7; perhaps TRBD1 as D (6 bases). Germline CDR1 SEHNR, CDR2 FQNEAQ (reference sequence). The V end was cut by 8 bases, the J end by 7 bases, with 18 bases between. The CDR3 extends over 13 amino acids. CDR3 coding DNA: TGTGCCAGCGTTGGGACACGAGTCGGAGAGCAGTACTTC. It encodes CASVGTRVGEQYF.

The chain joins TRBV15 to TRBJ1-1; weak D call: TRBD1 (5 bases). Germline values: CDR1 LNHNV, CDR2 YYDKDF (reference sequence). V shed 3 bases and J shed 3 bases, with 17 bases lying between them. The CDR3 is 16 amino acids. The CDR3 region is CATSSGTDPRYTEAFF. DNA for the CDR3: TGTGCCACCAGCAGTGGGACCGACCCGAGGTACACTGAAGCTTTCTTT. Full variable domain (remainder filled in from reference TRBV15 and TRBJ1-1): DAMVIQNPRYQVTQFGKPVTLSCSQTLNHNVMYWYQQKSSQAPKLLFHYYDKDFNNEADTPDNFQSRRPNTSFCFLDIRSPGLGDTAMYLCATSSGTDPRYTEAFFGQGTRLTVV.

The chain employs TRBV6-2 or TRBV6-3 and TRBJ1-5; D gene uncertain. The CDR3 length is 12 residues. Germline loops: CDR1 MNHEY, CDR2 SVGEGT. The V end lost 1 base, the J end lost 4 bases, and 2 bases lay between the germline ends. The CDR3 is CASSYLNQPQHF. DNA of the CDR3: TGTGCCAGCAGTTACTTGAATCAGCCCCAGCATTTT.

This clonotype was counted a few times. This chain connects TRBV7-6 to TRBJ2-3; 12 nucleotides agree with TRBD2. Per the germline V gene, CDR1 is SGHVS and CDR2 is FNYEAQ. With V trimmed by 3 bases and J by 0 bases, 4 bases remained unmatched. This CDR3 is built from 17 residues. CDR3 protein: CASSFSGTSGSTDTQYF. DNA for the CDR3: TGTGCCAGCAGCTTCTCCGGGACTAGCGGGAGCACAGATACGCAGTATTTT.

This clonotype has ten or more counts. The J gene is TRBJ2-1, the V gene TRBV7-3; D remains unclear. This CDR3 spans 14 amino acids. Germline CDR1 and CDR2: SGHTA and FQGTGA. V lost 5 bases, J lost 6 bases, and 14 bases lay in between. The CDR3 loop is CASSLIGRGNEQFF. As DNA, the CDR3 is TGTGCCAGCAGCCTCATTGGACGTGGCAATGAGCAGTTCTTC.

This clonotype turned up a few times. This chain links TRBV18 with TRBJ2-2; no reliable D call. The V end lost 8 bases, the J end lost 4 bases, and 11 bases lay between the germline ends. CDR1 is KGHSH and CDR2 is LQKENI in the germline V gene. The CDR3 loop spans 13 amino acids. The CDR3 DNA is TGTGCCAGCAGCCCCCTTGGCACCGGGGAGCTGTTTTTT. Translated: CASSPLGTGELFF.

Many counts were recorded for this clonotype. The chain couples TRBV28 to TRBJ2-7; TRBD2 agrees at 7 bases. This CDR3 has 10 amino acids. Germline V lookup: CDR1 MDHEN, CDR2 SYDVKM. V trimming: 5 bases; J trimming: 9 bases; junction bases outside the gene matches: 1. The CDR3 loop reads CASSAGVQYF. Written as DNA, the CDR3 is TGTGCCAGCAGTGCGGGGGTGCAGTACTTC.

With regard to this clonotype: A much larger clone sits a single nucleotide away, making a read error possible. Without the conserved terminal phenylalanine or tryptophan, this CDR3 likely stems from a read error. This chain joins TRBV2 and TRBJ2-7; D is perhaps TRBD1 or TRBD2 (6 bases each). The germline V gene has CDR1 SNHLY and CDR2 FYNNEI. CDR3 length: 12 residues. V lost 10 bases to trimming and J lost 0 bases, with 10 bases between them. The CDR3 DNA reads as TGTGCCACTAGGGGGGACTCCTACGAGCAGTACCTC. Residues: CATRGDSYEQYL.

In this sample, this clonotype turned up many times. This chain connects TRBV12-3 or TRBV12-4 to TRBJ1-1, with a possible D match to TRBD1 (6 bases). Trimming stripped 1 base from V and 5 bases from J, with 11 bases between. This CDR3 has 14 residues. CDR3 sequence (DNA): TGTGCCAGCAGTTTAGGAGGGGGACAAACTGAAGCTTTCTTT. This codes for CASSLGGGQTEAFF.

The chain's CDR3 is CASSLRAVSYEQYF. The CDR3, as DNA: TGTGCCAGCAGTTTAAGAGCGGTCAGCTACGAGCAGTACTTC. V usage is TRBV27 and J usage is TRBJ2-7, with D perhaps TRBD2 (5 bases). The CDR3 loop spans 14 amino acids. Trimming pared 2 bases from V and 3 bases from J, leaving 11 bases between. Germline CDR1 is MNHEY and CDR2 is SMNVEV (reference sequence).

The rearrangement uses TRBV27 and TRBJ2-7; D uncertain. CDR1 and CDR2 (germline): MNHEY, SMNVEV (reference sequence). Deletions cut 4 bases from V and 2 bases from J, with 9 bases between. This CDR3 has 13 residues. This CDR3 is CASSWSDTYEQYF. DNA for the CDR3: TGTGCCAGCAGTTGGAGTGACACCTACGAGCAGTACTTC.